A single sample gave rise to the 14 T cell receptor beta chains below, sequenced in a study of OX40 agonist ivuxolimab in advanced cancers. The method was immunoSEQ multiplex PCR; TCRdb's version includes in-frame clones alone and lacks a portion of them. The sample lists about 36,000 clones, more than 65% occurring once. The sequencing used CD4+ or CD8+ T cells sorted from blood, collected in a trial of the OX40 agonist ivuxolimab. The source of these receptors is an adult with an advanced solid tumor such as melanoma, head and neck, liver or kidney cancer.

This clone appeared a single time. This chain links TRBV9 with TRBJ1-2, with 11 positions matching TRBD1. This CDR3 is 17 amino acids long. In germline, CDR1 is SGDLS, CDR2 YYNGEE. V was pared by 0 bases and J by 3 bases, with 7 bases of the junction left unmatched. The CDR3 protein is CASSVARGQGEDYGYTF. The CDR3 DNA follows: TGTGCCAGCAGCGTAGCTAGGGGACAGGGGGAGGACTATGGCTACACCTTC. The entire variable domain, with the rest obtained from reference TRBV9 and TRBJ1-2, is as follows: DSGVTQTPKHLITATGQRVTLRCSPRSGDLSVYWYQQSLDQGLQFLIQYYNGEERAKGNILERFSAQQFPDLHSELNLSSLELGDSALYFCASSVARGQGEDYGYTFGSGTRLTVV.

A remark on this clone: Other DNA sequences in this specimen translate into the identical CDR3. The chain joins TRBV19 to TRBJ1-1; D is uncertain. CDR3 length: 13 residues. Trimming pared 7 bases from V and 4 bases from J, leaving 13 bases between. Germline V gives CDR1 LNHDA, CDR2 SQIVND (reference sequence). CDR3: CASMGMEGTEAFF. CDR3 bases: TGTGCCAGTATGGGAATGGAAGGCACTGAAGCTTTCTTT.

CDR3 residues: CASSEKGQANNQPQHF. CDR3 nucleotide sequence: TGTGCCAGCAGTGAAAAGGGGCAGGCCAACAATCAGCCCCAGCATTTT. V and J are TRBV6-1 and TRBJ1-5, with a possible D match to TRBD1 (5 bases). V was pared by 2 bases and J by 3 bases, with 14 bases between. Germline V gene lookup returns CDR1 MNHNS and CDR2 SASEGT. There are 16 residues in the CDR3.

This clone was picked up a small number of times. J is TRBJ1-3 and V is TRBV5-6; weak D call: TRBD1 (6 bases). Germline V CDR1 and CDR2: SGHDT, YYEEEE. Deletions cut 4 bases from V and 0 bases from J, with 17 bases between. This CDR3 contains 17 residues. The CDR3 DNA is TGTGCCAGCAGCGGGGGCAGGTACGAGCTCTCTGGAAACACCATATATTTT. Residues: CASSGGRYELSGNTIYF. Supplemented by reference TRBV5-6 and TRBJ1-3, the full variable domain reads DAGVTQSPTHLIKTRGQQVTLRCSPKSGHDTVSWYQQALGQGPQFIFQYYEEEERQRGNFPDRFSGHQFPNYSSELNVNALLLGDSALYLCASSGGRYELSGNTIYFGEGSWLTVV.

J is TRBJ2-7 and V is TRBV5-6; the match to TRBD1 covers 10 bases. The CDR3 is 14 amino acids. Germline V gene data show CDR1 as SGHDT and CDR2 as YYEEEE. Unmatched junction bases numbered 5, after V lost 6 bases and J lost 2 bases. CDR3 sequence reads: CASIAGTGAYEQYF. CDR3 bases: TGTGCCAGCATCGCCGGGACAGGGGCCTACGAGCAGTACTTC.

This clone was counted between two and nine times. V is TRBV30 and J is TRBJ2-3, with 7 bases identical to TRBD2. Germline-derived CDR1 and CDR2 are GTSNPN and SVGIG (reference sequence). V was clipped by 4 bases and J by 1 base; unmatched bases: 5. The CDR3 extends over 14 amino acids. The CDR3 region is CAWTLSGRTDTQYF. Written as DNA, the CDR3 is TGTGCCTGGACTCTTAGCGGGCGCACAGATACGCAGTATTTT.

J is TRBJ2-7 and V is TRBV5-4; 8 bases align to TRBD2. This CDR3 has 14 residues. Germline assignment: CDR1 SGHNT and CDR2 YYREEE (reference sequence). Trimming took 7 bases from V and 1 from J; bases not matched to a gene: 7. In DNA form, the CDR3 reads TGTGCCAGCTTCTCGGCGGGGGGATCCTACGAGCAGTACTTC. This sequence encodes CASFSAGGSYEQYF.

This clone has only one observation. The chain employs TRBV7-2 and TRBJ2-2; D perhaps matches TRBD2 (5 bases). Germline loops: CDR1 SGHTA, CDR2 FQGNSA. Trimming stripped 5 bases from V and 4 bases from J, with 17 bases between. This CDR3 has 16 amino acids. The CDR3 sequence is CASSPQLGARTGELFF. The CDR3, as DNA: TGTGCCAGCAGCCCACAACTAGGCGCCCGCACCGGGGAGCTGTTTTTT.

This chain connects TRBV9 to TRBJ1-1; D remains ambiguous. Trimming took 0 bases from V and 1 from J, leaving 10 bases between them. Germline assignment: CDR1 SGDLS and CDR2 YYNGEE. CDR3 size: 15 residues. This chain's CDR3 is CASSVVGLQNTEAFF. The CDR3 nucleotides are TGTGCCAGCAGCGTAGTCGGACTCCAGAACACTGAAGCTTTCTTT. Supplemented by reference TRBV9 and TRBJ1-1, the full variable domain reads DSGVTQTPKHLITATGQRVTLRCSPRSGDLSVYWYQQSLDQGLQFLIQYYNGEERAKGNILERFSAQQFPDLHSELNLSSLELGDSALYFCASSVVGLQNTEAFFGQGTRLTVV.

The chain carries TRBV7-9 and TRBJ1-2; D not certain. CDR1 and CDR2 (germline): SEHNR, FQNEAQ (reference sequence). This CDR3 has 15 amino acids. Trimming left V 7 bases short and J 0 bases short, with 15 bases between. In nucleotides, the CDR3 is TGTGCCAGCACCGAAGGGTCACTATCTAACTATGGCTACACCTTC. Translated: CASTEGSLSNYGYTF.

The rearrangement uses TRBV19 and TRBJ2-7; 9 nucleotides align to TRBD1. The CDR3 extends over 13 amino acids. Germline V gene sequence: CDR1 LNHDA, CDR2 SQIVND (reference sequence). J lost 5 bases, V lost 6 bases, and 5 bases had no gene match. The DNA of the CDR3 is TGTGCCAGTAGCGGGACAGGGCCCCACGAGCAGTACTTC. Amino acid sequence: CASSGTGPHEQYF.

This sequence joins TRBV18 and TRBJ1-2, with 8 bases lining up with TRBD1. CDR1 and CDR2 (germline): KGHSH, LQKENI. The CDR3 is 15 amino acids. V shed 4 bases and J 0 bases; nucleotides not matched to a gene: 4. CDR3 in amino acids: CASSHRGGPNYGYTF. Here the CDR3 DNA reads TGTGCCAGCTCACACAGGGGGGGACCTAACTATGGCTACACCTTC.

V is TRBV10-3 and J is TRBJ2-3, with 15 bases matching TRBD2. CDR3 size: 15 residues. Per germline, CDR1 ENHRY and CDR2 SYGVKD. DNA of the CDR3: TGTGCGATCGGACTAGCGGGGGGGGTCGCAGATACGCAGTATTTT. Its protein is CAIGLAGGVADTQYF.

This clone was seen only once. This chain's CDR3 is CASSFGQGGEKLFF. CDR3 nucleotides: TGTGCCAGCAGCTTCGGGCAGGGTGGGGAAAAACTGTTTTTT. V is TRBV7-9 and J is TRBJ1-4; D is perhaps TRBD1 (5 bases). V gave up 3 bases and J gave up 8 bases, with 13 bases separating them. The CDR3 length is 14 residues. CDR1 SEHNR and CDR2 FQNEAQ come from the germline V gene (reference sequence). Looking up the rest from reference TRBV7-9 and TRBJ1-4 gives the full variable domain: DTGVSQNPRHKITKRGQNVTFRCDPISEHNRLYWYRQTLGQGPEFLTYFQNEAQLEKSRLLSDRFSAERPKGSFSTLEIQRTEQGDSAMYLCASSFGQGGEKLFFGSGTQLSVL.